These 13 T cell receptor beta chains came from one sample sequenced in a study of T cells in Graves' hyperthyroidism and ophthalmopathy. Amplified TCR beta CDR3 regions came from RNA transcripts. The TCR CDR3 first-round RT-PCR relied on the HTBI primer set. TCRdb redid the calling of the multiplex PCR reads with MiXCR, one entry per CDR3 protein. The sample has hundreds of thousands of distinct CDR3 sequences, around a quarter seen once. The sample taken for sequencing was blood. Source of these receptors: a woman aged 25 to 39 with Graves' ophthalmopathy.

This clonotype appeared many times. V gene TRBV20-1 combines with J gene TRBJ2-5, with unresolved D. V lost 5 bases and J lost 0, with 10 bases in between. The CDR3 consists of 13 residues. Germline V CDR1 and CDR2: DFQATT, SNEGSKA (reference sequence). The CDR3 spells CSADLRNQETQYF. The DNA for the CDR3 is TGCAGTGCTGACCTAAGAAACCAAGAGACCCAGTACTTC.

The rearrangement uses TRBV6-1 and TRBJ2-2; D not resolved. Germline V gives CDR1 MNHNS, CDR2 SASEGT. V was trimmed by 9 bases and J by 3 bases, leaving 5 bases between them. CDR3 length: 11 amino acids. CDR3 loop: CASEYTGELFF. The CDR3 DNA follows: TGTGCCAGTGAATACACCGGGGAGCTGTTTTTT.

V and J are TRBV20-1 and TRBJ1-2; 7 bases map to TRBD1. V lost 6 bases to trimming and J lost 1 base; unmatched junction nucleotides: 29. Looked up from germline, CDR1 is DFQATT and CDR2 is SNEGSKA (reference sequence). The CDR3 sequence is 21 residues long. The CDR3 nucleotides are TGCAGTGCAACGAGGGCCCGCTGGGGCACTTACAGGGGAGGGAGTAACTATGGCTACACCTTC. Translating it yields CSATRARWGTYRGGSNYGYTF.

This clonotype was recorded at least ten times. CDR3 protein: CASSFTGEGDSPLHF. The CDR3 nucleotides are TGTGCCAGCAGTTTCACAGGAGAAGGGGATTCACCCCTCCACTTT. V is TRBV6-5 and J is TRBJ1-6, with D maybe TRBD1 (5 bases). This CDR3 region has 15 residues. The germline V gene has CDR1 MNHEY and CDR2 SVGAGI. Deletions cut 4 bases from V and 8 bases from J, with 15 bases between.

This clonotype has a handful of counts. This may stem from a read error, because a much larger clone lies one nucleotide away. The chain employs TRBV20-1 and TRBJ1-2; maybe TRBD1 (5 bases). The length of the CDR3 is 18 residues. CDR1 DFQATT and CDR2 SNEGSKA come from the germline V gene (reference sequence). Trimming took 0 bases from V and 4 from J, leaving 24 bases between them. DNA for the CDR3: TGCAGTGCTAGAGATACAGGACGGGGTACCGGGGGGGGCTATGGCTACACCTTC. Translating it yields CSARDTGRGTGGGYGYTF.

The chain uses TRBV12-3 or TRBV12-4 and TRBJ1-2, with 10 bases that match TRBD1. The J segment lost 1 base and the V segment lost 6 bases, leaving 8 bases of the junction unmatched. CDR3 size: 16 residues. The CDR3 DNA sequence: TGTGCCAGCAGCCCGGGACAGGGGAACAGTAACTATGGCTACACCTTC. It specifies CASSPGQGNSNYGYTF.

The chain employs TRBV6-5 and TRBJ2-3; TRBD1 aligns across 9 bases. V lost 2 bases and J lost 4; bases outside the gene matches: 7. Germline V gene lookup returns CDR1 MNHEY and CDR2 SVGAGI. This CDR3 has 16 amino acids. Here the CDR3 reads CASSYPGQGIADTQYF. DNA of the CDR3: TGTGCCAGCAGTTACCCGGGACAGGGTATCGCAGATACGCAGTATTTT.

In this sample, this clonotype turned up a few times. The rearrangement links TRBV20-1 to TRBJ2-7; D is perhaps TRBD1 (5 bases). The germline gives CDR1 DFQATT, CDR2 SNEGSKA (reference sequence). The V and J ends lost 3 bases and 6 bases respectively, with 9 bases between them. The length of the CDR3 is 11 residues. The CDR3 loop reads CSASQGSEQYF. CDR3 sequence (DNA): TGCAGTGCTAGTCAGGGATCCGAGCAGTACTTC.

The rearrangement links TRBV6-5 to TRBJ2-7; 7 bases fit TRBD2. This CDR3 region has 15 residues. V lost 3 bases and J lost 3; bases outside the gene matches: 8. The germline V gene encodes CDR1 MNHEY and CDR2 SVGAGI. DNA of the CDR3: TGTGCCAGCAGTTATTTAGGGCTAGCGGTCTACGAGCAGTACTTC. Translation gives CASSYLGLAVYEQYF.

This clonotype has at least ten counts. The chain is built from TRBV7-9 and TRBJ1-2; D is ambiguous. The V gene lost 1 base and the J gene lost 4 bases, with 4 bases spanning the gap. In germline, CDR1 is SEHNR, CDR2 FQNEAQ (reference sequence). This CDR3 is 12 amino acids long. CDR3 region: CASSLGIYGYTF. CDR3 nucleotide sequence: TGTGCCAGCAGCTTAGGCATCTATGGCTACACCTTC.

This clonotype was seen at least ten times. This chain joins TRBV12-3 or TRBV12-4 and TRBJ1-2; 10 bases match TRBD1. V gave up 5 bases and J gave up 3 bases; unmatched junction bases: 6. The CDR3 has 15 amino acids. The CDR3 here is CASSPEGQGDYGYTF. CDR3 sequence (DNA): TGTGCCAGCAGTCCCGAAGGACAGGGGGACTATGGCTACACCTTC.

This clonotype was counted ten times or more. The chain recombines TRBV5-1 with TRBJ1-1, with a weak D call TRBD1 (5 bases). Germline CDR1 reads SGHRS; CDR2 reads YFSETQ. This CDR3 has 13 amino acids. Trimming cost V 0 bases and J 5 bases, with 8 bases left between them. CDR3 nucleotide sequence: TGCGCCAGCAGCTTGGGACAGACAACTGAAGCTTTCTTT. Translated, it gives CASSLGQTTEAFF.

CDR3 DNA sequence: TGTGCCAGTAGTAGGAGCAGGGGGTTGGAGACCCAGTACTTC. This translates into CASSRSRGLETQYF. V usage is TRBV19 and J usage is TRBJ2-5, with TRBD1 matching 7 bases. The length of the CDR3 is 14 residues. V lost 4 bases to trimming and J lost 5 bases; unmatched junction nucleotides: 7. From germline, CDR1 is LNHDA and CDR2 SQIVND (reference sequence). The complete variable domain, with remaining parts taken from reference TRBV19 and TRBJ2-5, reads DGGITQSPKYLFRKEGQNVTLSCEQNLNHDAMYWYRQDPGQGLRLIYYSQIVNDFQKGDIAEGYSVSREKKESFPLTVTSAQKNPTAFYLCASSRSRGLETQYFGPGTRLLVL.